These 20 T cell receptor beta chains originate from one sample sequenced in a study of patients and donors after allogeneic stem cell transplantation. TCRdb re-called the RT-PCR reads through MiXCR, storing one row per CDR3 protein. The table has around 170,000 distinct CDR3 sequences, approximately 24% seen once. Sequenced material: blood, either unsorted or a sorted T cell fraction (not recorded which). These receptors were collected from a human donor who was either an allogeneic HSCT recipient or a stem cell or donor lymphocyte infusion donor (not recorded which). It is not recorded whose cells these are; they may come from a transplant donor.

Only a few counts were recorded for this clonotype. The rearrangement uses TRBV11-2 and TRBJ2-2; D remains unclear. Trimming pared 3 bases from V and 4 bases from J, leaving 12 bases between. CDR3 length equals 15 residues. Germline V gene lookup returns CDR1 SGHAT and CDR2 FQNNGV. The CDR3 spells CASSFRKGITGELFF. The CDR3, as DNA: TGTGCCAGCAGCTTTCGTAAGGGAATCACCGGGGAGCTGTTTTTT.

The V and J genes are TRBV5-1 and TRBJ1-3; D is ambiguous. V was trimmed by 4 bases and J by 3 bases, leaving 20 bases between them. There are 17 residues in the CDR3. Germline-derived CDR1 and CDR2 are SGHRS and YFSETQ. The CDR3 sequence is CASSRNQTTGVGNTIYF. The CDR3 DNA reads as TGCGCCAGCAGCCGGAACCAAACGACGGGTGTTGGAAACACCATATATTTT.

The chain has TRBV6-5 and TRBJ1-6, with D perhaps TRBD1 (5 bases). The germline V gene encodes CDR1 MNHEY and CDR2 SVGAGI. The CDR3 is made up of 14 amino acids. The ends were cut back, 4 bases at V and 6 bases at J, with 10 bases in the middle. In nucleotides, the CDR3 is TGTGCCAGCAGTTTCCCAGGGAGTAATTCACCCCTCCACTTT. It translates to CASSFPGSNSPLHF.

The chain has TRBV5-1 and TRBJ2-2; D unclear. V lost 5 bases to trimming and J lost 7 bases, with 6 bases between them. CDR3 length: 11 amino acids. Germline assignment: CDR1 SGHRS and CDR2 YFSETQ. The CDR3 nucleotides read TGCGCCAGCAGTCCGGACGGGGAGCTGTTTTTT. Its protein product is CASSPDGELFF.

DNA of the CDR3: TGTGCCTGGAGTGGAGGGGGGGTGAATCAGCCCCAGCATTTT. Amino acids: CAWSGGGVNQPQHF. The chain carries TRBV30 and TRBJ1-5, with D maybe TRBD1 (6 bases). The CDR3 has 14 residues. The ends were cut back, 1 base at V and 4 bases at J, with 11 bases in the middle. Germline V CDR1 and CDR2: GTSNPN, SVGIG (reference sequence).

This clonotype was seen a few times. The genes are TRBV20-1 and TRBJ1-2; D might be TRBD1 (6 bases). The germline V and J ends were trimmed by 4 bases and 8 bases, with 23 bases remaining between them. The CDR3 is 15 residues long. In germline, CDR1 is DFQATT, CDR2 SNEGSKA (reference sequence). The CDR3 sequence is CSATAWWGPSEGYTF. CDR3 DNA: TGCAGTGCTACGGCTTGGTGGGGGCCCTCTGAAGGCTACACCTTC.

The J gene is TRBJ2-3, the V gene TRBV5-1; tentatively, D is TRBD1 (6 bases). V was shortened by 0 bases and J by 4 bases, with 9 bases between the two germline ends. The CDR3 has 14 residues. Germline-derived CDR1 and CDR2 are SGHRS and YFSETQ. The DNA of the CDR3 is TGCGCCAGCAGCTTGGCACAGGGCGCAGATACGCAGTATTTT. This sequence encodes CASSLAQGADTQYF.

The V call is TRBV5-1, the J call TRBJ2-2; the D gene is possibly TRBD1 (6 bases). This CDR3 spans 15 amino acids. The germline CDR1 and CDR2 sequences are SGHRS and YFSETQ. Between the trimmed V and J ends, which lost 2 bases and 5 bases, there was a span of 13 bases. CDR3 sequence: CASSLQGATTGELFF. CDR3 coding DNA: TGCGCCAGCAGCTTACAGGGAGCTACAACCGGGGAGCTGTTTTTT.

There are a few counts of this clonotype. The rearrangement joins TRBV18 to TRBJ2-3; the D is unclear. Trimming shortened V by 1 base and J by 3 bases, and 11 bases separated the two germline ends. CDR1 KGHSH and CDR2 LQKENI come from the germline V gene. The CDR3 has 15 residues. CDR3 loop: CASSPRNLLTDTQYF. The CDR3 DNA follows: TGTGCCAGCTCACCACGAAACCTTCTTACAGATACGCAGTATTTT.

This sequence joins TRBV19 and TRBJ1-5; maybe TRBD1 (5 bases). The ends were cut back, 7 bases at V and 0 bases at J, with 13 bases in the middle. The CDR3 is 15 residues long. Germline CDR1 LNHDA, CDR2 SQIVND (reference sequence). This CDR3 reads CASIPGALSNQPQHF. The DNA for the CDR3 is TGTGCCAGTATTCCCGGGGCTCTTAGCAATCAGCCCCAGCATTTT. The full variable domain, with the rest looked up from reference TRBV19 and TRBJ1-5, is DGGITQSPKYLFRKEGQNVTLSCEQNLNHDAMYWYRQDPGQGLRLIYYSQIVNDFQKGDIAEGYSVSREKKESFPLTVTSAQKNPTAFYLCASIPGALSNQPQHFGDGTRLSIL.

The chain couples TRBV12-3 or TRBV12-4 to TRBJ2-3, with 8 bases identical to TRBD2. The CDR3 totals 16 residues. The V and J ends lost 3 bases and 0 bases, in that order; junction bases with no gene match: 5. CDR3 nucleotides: TGTGCCAGCAGTTTCGGGGGGGCGTTGAGCACAGATACGCAGTATTTT. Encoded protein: CASSFGGALSTDTQYF.

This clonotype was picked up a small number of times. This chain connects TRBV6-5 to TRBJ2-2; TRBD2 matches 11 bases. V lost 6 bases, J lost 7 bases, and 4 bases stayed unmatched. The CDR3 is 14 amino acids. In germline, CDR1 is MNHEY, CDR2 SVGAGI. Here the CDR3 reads CASREGLADGELFF. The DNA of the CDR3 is TGTGCCAGCAGAGAGGGACTAGCGGACGGGGAGCTGTTTTTT.

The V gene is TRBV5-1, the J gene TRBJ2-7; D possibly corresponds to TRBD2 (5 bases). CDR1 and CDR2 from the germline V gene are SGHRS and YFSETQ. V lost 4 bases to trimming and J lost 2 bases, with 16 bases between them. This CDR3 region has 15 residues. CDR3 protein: CASSPTGVFTYEQYF. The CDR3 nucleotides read TGCGCCAGCAGCCCCACCGGGGTGTTTACCTACGAGCAGTACTTC.

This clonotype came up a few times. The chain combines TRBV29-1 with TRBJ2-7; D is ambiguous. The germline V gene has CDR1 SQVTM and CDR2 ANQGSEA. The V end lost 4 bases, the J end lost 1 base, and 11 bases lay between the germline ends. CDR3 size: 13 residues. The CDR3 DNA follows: TGCAGCGTTGGTCCTCAGAGTTCCTACGAGCAGTACTTC. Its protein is CSVGPQSSYEQYF.

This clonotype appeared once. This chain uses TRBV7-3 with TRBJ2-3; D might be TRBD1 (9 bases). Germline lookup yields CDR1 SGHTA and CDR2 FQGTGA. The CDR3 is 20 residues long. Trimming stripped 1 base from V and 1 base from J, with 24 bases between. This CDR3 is CASSLSLGQGSGGRTDTQYF. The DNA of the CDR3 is TGTGCCAGCAGCTTAAGTCTGGGACAGGGAAGCGGGGGACGCACAGATACGCAGTATTTT.

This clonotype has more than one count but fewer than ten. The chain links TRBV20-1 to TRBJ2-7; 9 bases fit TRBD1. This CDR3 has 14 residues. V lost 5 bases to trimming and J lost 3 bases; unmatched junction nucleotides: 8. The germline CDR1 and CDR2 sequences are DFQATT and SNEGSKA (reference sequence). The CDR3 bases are TGCAGTGCTGTCGACAGGGGGACCGACTACGAGCAGTACTTC. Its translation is CSAVDRGTDYEQYF.

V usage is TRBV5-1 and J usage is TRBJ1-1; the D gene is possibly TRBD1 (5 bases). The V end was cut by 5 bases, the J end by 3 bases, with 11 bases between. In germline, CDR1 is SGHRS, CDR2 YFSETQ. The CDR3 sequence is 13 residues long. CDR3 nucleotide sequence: TGCGCCAGCAGGGGGGTGAGGGACACTGAAGCTTTCTTT. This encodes CASRGVRDTEAFF.

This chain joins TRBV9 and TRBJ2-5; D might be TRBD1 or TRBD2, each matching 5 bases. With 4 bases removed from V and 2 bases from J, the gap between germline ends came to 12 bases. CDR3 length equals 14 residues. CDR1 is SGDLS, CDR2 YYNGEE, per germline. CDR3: CASSPGPRQETQYF. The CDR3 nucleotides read TGTGCCAGCAGCCCGGGGCCGAGACAAGAGACCCAGTACTTC.

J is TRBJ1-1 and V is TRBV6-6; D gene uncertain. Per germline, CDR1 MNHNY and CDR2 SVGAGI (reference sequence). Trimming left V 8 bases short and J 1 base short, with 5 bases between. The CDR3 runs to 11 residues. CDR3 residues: CASRQNTEAFF. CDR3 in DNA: TGTGCCAGCCGACAGAACACTGAAGCTTTCTTT.

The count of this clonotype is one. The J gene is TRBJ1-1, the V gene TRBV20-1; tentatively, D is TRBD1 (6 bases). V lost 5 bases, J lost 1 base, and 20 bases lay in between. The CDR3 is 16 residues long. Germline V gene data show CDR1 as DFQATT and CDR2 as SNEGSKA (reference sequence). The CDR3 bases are TGCAGTGCTTTCCTGCACAGGGTAGGGCGGAACACTGAAGCTTTCTTT. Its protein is CSAFLHRVGRNTEAFF.